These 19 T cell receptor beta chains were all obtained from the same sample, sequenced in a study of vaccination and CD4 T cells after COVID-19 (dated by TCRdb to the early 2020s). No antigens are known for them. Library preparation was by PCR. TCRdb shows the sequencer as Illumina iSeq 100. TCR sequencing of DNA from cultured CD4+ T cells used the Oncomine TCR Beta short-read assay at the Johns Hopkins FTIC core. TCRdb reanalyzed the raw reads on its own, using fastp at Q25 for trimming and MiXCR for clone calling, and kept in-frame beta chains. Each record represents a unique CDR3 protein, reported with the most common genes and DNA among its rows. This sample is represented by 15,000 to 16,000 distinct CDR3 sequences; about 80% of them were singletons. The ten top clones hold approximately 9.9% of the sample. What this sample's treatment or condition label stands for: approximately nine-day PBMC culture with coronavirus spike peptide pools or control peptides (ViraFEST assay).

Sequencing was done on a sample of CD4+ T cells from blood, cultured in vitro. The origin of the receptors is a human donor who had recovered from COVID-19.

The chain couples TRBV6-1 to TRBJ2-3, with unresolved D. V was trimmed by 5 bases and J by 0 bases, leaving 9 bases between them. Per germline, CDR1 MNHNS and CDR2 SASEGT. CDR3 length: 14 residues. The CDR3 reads CASSPVASTDTQYF. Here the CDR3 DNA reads TGTGCCAGCAGTCCCGTGGCTAGCACAGATACGCAGTATTTT.

CDR3 sequence reads: CSARDRGGHNQPQHF. The DNA of the CDR3 is TGCAGTGCTAGAGATCGTGGGGGCCATAATCAGCCCCAGCATTTT. The genes are TRBV20-1 and TRBJ1-5; possible D gene TRBD1, 6 bases. Trimming took 0 bases from V and 4 from J, leaving 13 bases between them. The CDR3 runs 15 residues. Germline V CDR1 and CDR2: DFQATT, SNEGSKA (reference sequence).

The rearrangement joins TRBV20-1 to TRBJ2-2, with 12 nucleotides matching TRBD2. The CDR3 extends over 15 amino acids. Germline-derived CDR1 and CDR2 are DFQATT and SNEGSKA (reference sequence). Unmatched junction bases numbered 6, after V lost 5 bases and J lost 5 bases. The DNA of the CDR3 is TGCAGTGCTCGTCGGCTAGCGGGAGGGACCGGGGAGCTGTTTTTT. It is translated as CSARRLAGGTGELFF.

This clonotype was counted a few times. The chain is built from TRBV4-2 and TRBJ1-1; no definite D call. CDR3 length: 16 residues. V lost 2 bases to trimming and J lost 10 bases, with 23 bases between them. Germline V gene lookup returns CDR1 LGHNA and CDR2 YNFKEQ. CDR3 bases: TGTGCCAGCAGCCAACCTATTCGTGACAACCGAGGGCGAGCTTTCTTT. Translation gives CASSQPIRDNRGRAFF.

The CDR3 here is CASSLDAAGLCHDEQFF. CDR3 nucleotides: TGTGCCAGCAGCTTAGATGCGGCTGGGCTTTGCCATGATGAGCAGTTCTTC. The chain uses TRBV7-8 and TRBJ2-1; D ambiguous. The CDR3 is 17 residues long. The V and J ends lost 1 base and 8 bases respectively, with 21 bases between them. CDR1 and CDR2 from the germline V gene are SGHVS and FQNEAQ.

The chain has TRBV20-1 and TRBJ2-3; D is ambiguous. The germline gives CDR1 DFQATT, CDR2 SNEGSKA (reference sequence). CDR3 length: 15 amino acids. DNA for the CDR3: TGCAGCGCCAGCCGACTCGCCACTGGCACAGATACGCAGTATTTT. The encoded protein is CSASRLATGTDTQYF.

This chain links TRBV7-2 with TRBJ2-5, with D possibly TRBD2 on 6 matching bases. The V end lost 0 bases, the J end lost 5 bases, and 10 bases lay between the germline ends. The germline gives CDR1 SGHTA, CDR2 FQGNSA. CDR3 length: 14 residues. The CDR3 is CASSLAGGRETQYF. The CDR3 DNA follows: TGTGCCAGCAGCTTAGCGGGGGGACGGGAGACCCAGTACTTC.

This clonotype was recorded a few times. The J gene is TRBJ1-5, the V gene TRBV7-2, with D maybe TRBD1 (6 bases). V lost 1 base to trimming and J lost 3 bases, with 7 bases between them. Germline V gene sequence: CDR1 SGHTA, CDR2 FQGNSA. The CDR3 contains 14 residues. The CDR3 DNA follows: TGTGCCAGCAGCTTAGGGACAGTCAATCAGCCCCAGCATTTT. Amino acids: CASSLGTVNQPQHF.

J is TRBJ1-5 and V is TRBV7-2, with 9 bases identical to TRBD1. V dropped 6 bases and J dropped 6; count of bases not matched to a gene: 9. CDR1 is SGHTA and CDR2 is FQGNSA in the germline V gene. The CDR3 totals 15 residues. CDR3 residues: CASSGQGIVSQPQHF. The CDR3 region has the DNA TGTGCCAGCAGTGGACAGGGGATAGTTAGTCAGCCCCAGCATTTT.

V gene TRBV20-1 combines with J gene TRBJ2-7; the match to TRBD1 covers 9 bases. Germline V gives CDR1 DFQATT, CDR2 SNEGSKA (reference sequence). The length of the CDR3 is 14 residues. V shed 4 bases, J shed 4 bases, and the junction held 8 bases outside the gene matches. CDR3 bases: TGCAGTGCTATTGGACAGGGGATGAGTTACGAGCAGTACTTC. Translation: CSAIGQGMSYEQYF.

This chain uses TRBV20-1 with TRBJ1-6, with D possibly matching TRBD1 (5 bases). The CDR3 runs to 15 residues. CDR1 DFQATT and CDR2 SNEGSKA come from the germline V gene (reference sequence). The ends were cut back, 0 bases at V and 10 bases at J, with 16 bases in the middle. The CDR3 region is CSAREGSRGGSPLHF. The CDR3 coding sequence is TGCAGTGCTAGAGAGGGGAGCCGGGGGGGATCACCCCTCCACTTT.

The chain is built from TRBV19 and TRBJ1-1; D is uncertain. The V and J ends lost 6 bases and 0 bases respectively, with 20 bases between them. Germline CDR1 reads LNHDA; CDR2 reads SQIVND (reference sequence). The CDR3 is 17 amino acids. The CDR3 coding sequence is TGTGCCAGTAGACCTCGGAGTGGGTCTAGGATGAACACTGAAGCTTTCTTT. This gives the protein CASRPRSGSRMNTEAFF.

CDR3 loop: CASSPRAGGPYEQYF. DNA for the CDR3: TGTGCCAGCAGTCCACGGGCAGGGGGCCCCTACGAGCAGTACTTC. V and J are TRBV6-2 or TRBV6-3 and TRBJ2-7, with TRBD1 matching 8 bases. The J segment lost 2 bases and the V segment lost 5 bases, leaving 8 bases of the junction unmatched. The CDR3 extends over 15 amino acids. Germline CDR1 reads MNHEY; CDR2 reads SVGEGT.

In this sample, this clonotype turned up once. The CDR3 sequence is CSARGPAGTQYF. CDR3 bases: TGCAGTGCTAGAGGCCCCGCCGGGACCCAGTACTTC. This chain joins TRBV20-1 and TRBJ2-5; D is uncertain. Trimming left V 1 base short and J 7 bases short, with 10 bases between. From germline, CDR1 is DFQATT and CDR2 SNEGSKA (reference sequence). The length of the CDR3 is 12 residues.

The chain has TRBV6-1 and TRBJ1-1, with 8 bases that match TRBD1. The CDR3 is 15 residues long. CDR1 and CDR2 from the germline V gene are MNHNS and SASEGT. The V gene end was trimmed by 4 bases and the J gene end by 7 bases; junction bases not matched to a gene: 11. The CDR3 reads CASSVRDRYVGEAFF. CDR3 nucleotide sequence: TGTGCCAGCAGTGTACGGGACAGGTACGTCGGTGAAGCTTTCTTT.

The CDR3 spells CASSVDSKNIQYF. In nucleotides, the CDR3 is TGTGCCAGCAGTGTTGACAGTAAAAACATTCAGTACTTC. This rearrangement joins TRBV6-1 to TRBJ2-4, with a tentative D call TRBD1 (5 bases). Deletions cut 4 bases from V and 4 bases from J, with 8 bases between. Germline CDR1 and CDR2: MNHNS and SASEGT. The CDR3 has 13 amino acids.

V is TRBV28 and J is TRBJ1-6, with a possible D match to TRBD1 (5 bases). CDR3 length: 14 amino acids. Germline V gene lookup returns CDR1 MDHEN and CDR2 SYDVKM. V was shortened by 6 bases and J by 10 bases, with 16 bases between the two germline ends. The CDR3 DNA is TGTGCCAGCAGAAAGGGACCGGGAAGATCACCCCTCCACTTT. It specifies CASRKGPGRSPLHF.

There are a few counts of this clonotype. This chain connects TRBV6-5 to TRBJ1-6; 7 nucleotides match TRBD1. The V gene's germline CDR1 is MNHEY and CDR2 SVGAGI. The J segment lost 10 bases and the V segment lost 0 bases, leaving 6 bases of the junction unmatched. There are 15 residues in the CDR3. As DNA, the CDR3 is TGTGCCAGCAGTTACTCAGACAGGGTCGGGTCACCCCTCCACTTT. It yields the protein CASSYSDRVGSPLHF.

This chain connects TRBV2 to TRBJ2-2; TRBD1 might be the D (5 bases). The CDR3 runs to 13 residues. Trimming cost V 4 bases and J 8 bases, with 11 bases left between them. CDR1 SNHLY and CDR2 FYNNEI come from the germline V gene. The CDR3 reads CASSVDPGGELFF. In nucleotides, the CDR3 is TGTGCCAGCAGTGTGGACCCAGGGGGGGAGCTGTTTTTT.